What follows are 28 T cell receptor beta chains derived from one specimen sequenced in a study of a mutant IDH1 vaccine in newly diagnosed glioma. Libraries were prepared by immunoSEQ multiplex PCR; TCRdb keeps only in-frame clonotypes and omits some of them. The data show some 87,000 clones, around 77% seen once. Time point of the sample: baseline, week 1 (first vaccination visit). The treatment here: pre-vaccination baseline after standard-of-care therapy. The input for sequencing was PBMCs, taken from a glioma patient treated with radiotherapy, temozolomide or both. The receptors here all came from a man aged 35 to 55 with glioma.

V usage is TRBV4-3 and J usage is TRBJ1-6; D is unresolved. V gave up 4 bases and J gave up 6 bases, with 13 bases separating them. Germline V gene lookup returns CDR1 LGHNA and CDR2 YSLEER. The CDR3 spans 15 residues. The DNA for the CDR3 is TGCGCCAGCAGCCCGTCACGACGGACTAATTCACCCCTCCACTTT. It yields the protein CASSPSRRTNSPLHF.

V and J are TRBV15 and TRBJ2-1; the match to TRBD2 covers 12 bases. This CDR3 comprises 21 residues. V trimming: 6 bases; J trimming: 0 bases; junction bases outside the gene matches: 18. Germline loops: CDR1 LNHNV, CDR2 YYDKDF (reference sequence). CDR3: CATRDQTASGRGPRSYNEQFF. The CDR3 DNA follows: TGTGCCACCAGGGATCAAACCGCTAGCGGGAGGGGACCCCGCTCCTACAATGAGCAGTTCTTC.

The V gene is TRBV28, the J gene TRBJ2-7; 8 bases are a match to TRBD2. V shed 5 bases, J shed 3 bases, and the junction held 9 bases outside the gene matches. In germline, CDR1 is MDHEN, CDR2 SYDVKM. The CDR3 is 15 amino acids. CDR3 coding DNA: TGTGCCAGCAGTCCCCTGGGACTAGTAGGCTACGAGCAGTACTTC. Translation gives CASSPLGLVGYEQYF.

The chain couples TRBV5-4 to TRBJ1-2; tentative D call: TRBD1 (5 bases). Trimming removed 7 bases from V and 6 bases from J, with 10 bases in between. The CDR3 extends over 11 amino acids. Germline-derived CDR1 and CDR2 are SGHNT and YYREEE (reference sequence). The CDR3 bases are TGTGCCAGCGGGGGAGGGAATGGCTACACCTTC. Its protein is CASGGGNGYTF.

This chain's CDR3 is CASSVGSANSYEQYF. The CDR3, as DNA: TGTGCCAGCAGCGTAGGGAGCGCCAACTCCTACGAGCAGTACTTC. This chain uses TRBV9 with TRBJ2-5; D call uncertain. The J call could be wrong; TRBJ2-7 is a better fit for the DNA end. Germline V gene lookup returns CDR1 SGDLS and CDR2 YYNGEE. The CDR3 totals 15 residues.

The chain couples TRBV18 to TRBJ2-6; possibly TRBD2 for D (5 bases). Germline V lookup: CDR1 KGHSH, CDR2 LQKENI. Trimming took off 0 bases at V and 4 bases at J, with 13 bases between the two ends. The CDR3 runs to 17 residues. In DNA, the CDR3 is TGTGCCAGCTCACCACCGGGCCTCACGGGGGGGGCCAACGTCCTGACTTTC. Residues: CASSPPGLTGGANVLTF.

The chain combines TRBV6-4 with TRBJ2-1; 8 positions agree with TRBD1. From germline, CDR1 is MRHNA and CDR2 SNTAGT. V trimming: 4 bases; J trimming: 6 bases; junction bases outside the gene matches: 5. This CDR3 is 14 amino acids long. CDR3 region: CASSAGQDRNEQFF. The CDR3 nucleotides are TGTGCCAGCAGTGCGGGACAGGACCGCAATGAGCAGTTCTTC.

V usage is TRBV10-2 and J usage is TRBJ2-7; 10 nucleotides line up with TRBD1. Germline V gives CDR1 WSHSY, CDR2 SAAADI. With V trimmed by 10 bases and J by 8 bases, 5 bases remained unmatched. The CDR3 sequence is 11 residues long. The CDR3 DNA is TGCGCCACCTGGGGACAGGGGCAGCAGTACTTC. As protein: CATWGQGQQYF.

The V call is TRBV6-1, the J call TRBJ1-1, with TRBD1 matching 7 bases. In germline, CDR1 is MNHNS, CDR2 SASEGT. Trimming cost V 5 bases and J 7 bases; bases outside gene matches: 7. The CDR3 loop spans 13 amino acids. In nucleotides, the CDR3 is TGTGCCAGCAGTTCCACGGGACAGCTTGAAGCTTTCTTT. Translating it yields CASSSTGQLEAFF.

V gene TRBV30 combines with J gene TRBJ2-7; D not certain. In germline, CDR1 is GTSNPN, CDR2 SVGIG (reference sequence). V lost 3 bases, J lost 2 bases, and 8 bases lay in between. The CDR3 consists of 12 residues. The CDR3 sequence is CAWRTSPYEQYF. The CDR3 bases are TGTGCCTGGAGAACAAGCCCCTACGAGCAGTACTTC.

The chain combines TRBV4-1 with TRBJ1-1; D remains ambiguous. V shed 2 bases and J shed 0 bases, with 13 bases lying between them. The CDR3 has 16 residues. Looked up from germline, CDR1 is MGHRA and CDR2 is YSYEKL. The CDR3 region is CASSQMAGLLNTEAFF. CDR3 nucleotide sequence: TGCGCCAGCAGCCAAATGGCAGGCCTATTGAACACTGAAGCTTTCTTT.

The chain carries TRBV27 and TRBJ2-2; no firm D call. The CDR3 is made up of 17 amino acids. Trimming removed 3 bases at V and 0 bases at J, with 14 bases between. Germline V gene sequence: CDR1 MNHEY, CDR2 SMNVEV (reference sequence). The CDR3, as DNA: TGTGCCAGCAGTTTTATGCTATCGGTCCCGAACACCGGGGAGCTGTTTTTT. This codes for CASSFMLSVPNTGELFF.

V usage is TRBV15 and J usage is TRBJ1-5, with TRBD1 as a possible D gene (5 bases). Germline V lookup: CDR1 LNHNV, CDR2 YYDKDF (reference sequence). With 0 bases removed from V and 1 base from J, the gap between germline ends came to 7 bases. This CDR3 has 15 amino acids. CDR3 region: CATSRDPGSNQPQHF. The CDR3 DNA sequence: TGTGCCACCAGCAGAGATCCAGGGAGCAATCAGCCCCAGCATTTT.

The chain combines TRBV7-2 with TRBJ2-1, with TRBD1 matching 7 bases. J was trimmed by 2 bases and V by 3 bases; bases with no gene match: 4. The CDR3 extends over 15 amino acids. Germline V gives CDR1 SGHTA, CDR2 FQGNSA. Here the CDR3 DNA reads TGTGCCAGCAGCTTCCCCAGGGGGACCTACAATGAGCAGTTCTTC. Translating gives CASSFPRGTYNEQFF.

V and J are TRBV5-6 and TRBJ1-1; 9 bases match TRBD1. Germline lookup yields CDR1 SGHDT and CDR2 YYEEEE. V lost 0 bases to trimming and J lost 5 bases; unmatched junction nucleotides: 14. The CDR3 has 18 residues. CDR3 DNA sequence: TGTGCCAGCAGCTTGGGCTTCGGACAGGGGATGATGGTTACTGAAGCTTTCTTT. It yields the protein CASSLGFGQGMMVTEAFF.

The J gene is TRBJ2-1, the V gene TRBV6-5; maybe TRBD1 (5 bases). This CDR3 has 16 amino acids. Germline assignment: CDR1 MNHEY and CDR2 SVGAGI. With 0 bases removed from V and 0 bases from J, the gap between germline ends came to 9 bases. The CDR3 region has the DNA TGTGCCAGCAGTTACTCGGAGACAGCCTCCTACAATGAGCAGTTCTTC. Its protein product is CASSYSETASYNEQFF.

The chain joins TRBV4-1 to TRBJ2-1; possible D gene TRBD2, 6 bases. V was clipped by 0 bases and J by 5 bases, with 17 bases between them. This CDR3 has 17 residues. Germline CDR1 and CDR2: MGHRA and YSYEKL. CDR3 amino acids: CASSQDRDGKRDNEQFF. In nucleotides, the CDR3 is TGCGCCAGCAGCCAAGATCGAGACGGGAAGCGGGACAATGAGCAGTTCTTC.

V usage is TRBV29-1 and J usage is TRBJ2-1; D might be TRBD1 (6 bases). CDR3 length equals 14 residues. Trimming took 5 bases from V and 7 from J, leaving 18 bases between them. Germline V gives CDR1 SQVTM, CDR2 ANQGSEA. Here the CDR3 reads CSVTLWGHGNEQFF. CDR3 nucleotide sequence: TGCAGCGTTACACTCTGGGGGCATGGGAATGAGCAGTTCTTC.

This chain connects TRBV18 to TRBJ2-3, with D maybe TRBD2 (5 bases). V was pared by 3 bases and J by 3 bases, with 10 bases between. The CDR3 length is 14 residues. CDR1 is KGHSH and CDR2 is LQKENI in the germline V gene. The CDR3 nucleotides read TGTGCCAGCTCACCCCTAGCAGGTACAGATACGCAGTATTTT. This codes for CASSPLAGTDTQYF. Full variable domain (missing parts from reference TRBV18 and TRBJ2-3): NAGVMQNPRHLVRRRGQEARLRCSPMKGHSHVYWYRQLPEEGLKFMVYLQKENIIDESGMPKERFSAEFPKEGPSILRIQQVVRGDSAAYFCASSPLAGTDTQYFGPGTRLTVL.

This clone was counted ten times or more. This chain links TRBV6-5 with TRBJ1-6; TRBD1 aligns across 7 bases. The germline V gene has CDR1 MNHEY and CDR2 SVGAGI. The CDR3 totals 16 residues. The V segment lost 2 bases and the J segment 7 bases; nucleotides outside the gene matches: 8. The CDR3 protein is CASSYTAGTENSPLHF. The CDR3 nucleotides read TGTGCCAGCAGTTACACCGCCGGGACAGAGAATTCACCCCTCCACTTT.

The chain links TRBV5-6 to TRBJ1-6, with no clear D. Germline values: CDR1 SGHDT, CDR2 YYEEEE. V was trimmed by 0 bases and J by 9 bases, leaving 13 bases between them. This CDR3 is built from 15 residues. The CDR3 protein is CASSLDLGLASPLHF. The CDR3 DNA reads as TGTGCCAGCAGCTTGGACTTAGGGTTAGCTTCACCCCTCCACTTT.

This clone turned up a few times. The chain has TRBV4-3 and TRBJ1-2; D remains ambiguous. Per the germline V gene, CDR1 is LGHNA and CDR2 is YSLEER. The CDR3 consists of 13 residues. V dropped 0 bases and J dropped 3 bases, with 5 bases sitting between them. CDR3 protein: CASSQEIDYGYTF. The DNA of the CDR3 is TGCGCCAGCAGCCAAGAGATAGACTATGGCTACACCTTC.

This clone was detected a few times. The V gene is TRBV5-6, the J gene TRBJ1-1; D is uncertain. Germline CDR1 SGHDT, CDR2 YYEEEE. The CDR3 totals 14 residues. V was clipped by 4 bases and J by 0 bases, with 10 bases between them. For the CDR3, the DNA is TGTGCCAGCAGCGTGACCGACCTGAACACTGAAGCTTTCTTT. Protein product: CASSVTDLNTEAFF.

The V and J genes are TRBV11-2 and TRBJ1-1; TRBD1 agrees at 9 bases. The length of the CDR3 is 14 residues. After removal of 4 bases from V and 4 bases from J, the junction contained 4 bases not matched to a gene. Germline CDR1 reads SGHAT; CDR2 reads FQNNGV. CDR3 DNA: TGTGCCAGCAGCTCGGGACAGGGTGGCACTGAAGCTTTCTTT. The encoded protein is CASSSGQGGTEAFF. Supplemented by reference TRBV11-2 and TRBJ1-1, the full variable domain reads EAGVAQSPRYKIIEKRQSVAFWCNPISGHATLYWYQQILGQGPKLLIQFQNNGVVDDSQLPKDRFSAERLKGVDSTLKIQPAKLEDSAVYLCASSSGQGGTEAFFGQGTRLTVV.

The CDR3 DNA is TGTGCCAGCACCGACAGGGCCTACGAGCAGTACTTC. Translation gives CASTDRAYEQYF. The rearrangement uses TRBV11-1 and TRBJ2-7; 7 bases fit TRBD1. V shed 7 bases, J shed 2 bases, and the junction held 2 bases outside the gene matches. Germline V CDR1 and CDR2: SGHAT, FQDESV (reference sequence). This CDR3 contains 12 residues.

The chain combines TRBV29-1 with TRBJ1-2; D is perhaps TRBD1 (5 bases). The CDR3 totals 15 residues. Germline CDR1 is SQVTM and CDR2 is ANQGSEA. V gave up 7 bases and J gave up 4 bases, with 22 bases separating them. CDR3 loop: CSGQGTPVDSYGYTF. The DNA for the CDR3 is TGCAGCGGGCAGGGTACTCCTGTGGACTCCTATGGCTACACCTTC.

This rearrangement joins TRBV5-4 to TRBJ1-1, with TRBD1 matching 10 bases. V lost 4 bases and J lost 4; bases outside the gene matches: 7. Per the germline V gene, CDR1 is SGHNT and CDR2 is YYREEE (reference sequence). This CDR3 is built from 15 residues. CDR3 sequence reads: CASSDGTGAGTEAFF. For the CDR3, the DNA is TGTGCCAGCAGCGACGGGACAGGGGCGGGCACTGAAGCTTTCTTT.

There are many counts of this clone. A junction end diverges from the germline sequence, so it may reflect a read error. The chain links TRBV7-7 to TRBJ2-3, with 7 bases lining up with TRBD1. Germline V CDR1 and CDR2: SSHAT, FNYEAQ (reference sequence). The CDR3 is made up of 14 amino acids. The CDR3 DNA follows: TGTGCTAGCAGCTTAGGGGGCACCACAGATACGCAGTATTTT. Protein sequence: CASSLGGTTDTQYF.